Detailed here is one T cell receptor (beta chain). Its antigen specificity is not known. No per-base quality is available; no much larger clone lies one base away. These data come from a study of control samples from healthy donors and cancer patients (dated by TCRdb to the early 2020s). Library preparation employed the immunoSEQ multiplex PCR assay. TCRdb carries this immuneACCESS record with in-frame sequences only. Its versions omit some clonotypes, under half of them owing to an unresolved V gene in the studies checked, with the rest unexplained. This sample holds some 200,000 clones; roughly 94% were observed only once. The ten most abundant clones make up more than 1.3% of the sample. Including cysteine and phenylalanine, the CDR3 has 16 amino acids. Only the CDR3 region is kept as DNA, spanning 48 bases read in frame from base 1. The V and J ends are trimmed by 0 bases and 0 bases, leaving 11 bases between them. In the germline V gene, CDR1 corresponds to MNHEY and CDR2 to SVGAGI.

The receptor chain draws on TRBV6-5 and TRBJ1-1, with no confident D gene call. The sample was blood. The sequence was obtained from a man aged 50 or older in good health. The CDR3 region: CASSYSSIPMNTEAFF. The DNA sequence is as follows: TGTGCCAGCAGTTACTCGAGTATCCCCATGAACACTGAAGCTTTCTTT.